This TCR beta chain was identified in a study of beta chain features in type 1 diabetes. Study outcomes and limitations: Type 1 diabetes patients had TCRB CDR3s that were shorter (moderately but significantly so) in all four CD4+ subsets. Resolution of whether HLA type affects TCRB rearrangement was not achieved here.

CDR3 length equals 14 residues. V was clipped by 4 bases and J by 9 bases, with 16 bases between them. Germline CDR1 and CDR2: MDHEN and SYDVKM. A single heparinised draw of around 0.11 L on average was taken per donor. This clone was seen a single time. Its matching antigen is unknown. Expressed TCRB transcripts were sequenced after all isolated RNA was converted to cDNA. The table came from immunoSEQ multiplex PCR; TCRdb's copy has only in-frame clones and leaves some out. Among a few hundred thousand clones listed, approximately 12% were seen once. The chain recombines TRBV28 with TRBJ1-5; tentative D call: TRBD1 (5 bases). The clonotype was recovered from a woman under 30 with type 1 diabetes. Sequencing input: naive CD4+ T cells from blood. CDR3 protein: CASSSGRRDRPQHF. CDR3 nucleotides: TGTGCCAGCAGTTCCGGCAGGAGGGACCGGCCCCAGCATTTT. Full variable domain (missing parts from reference TRBV28 and TRBJ1-5): DVKVTQSSRYLVKRTGEKVFLECVQDMDHENMFWYRQDPGLGLRLIYFSYDVKMKEKGDIPEGYSVSREKKERFSLILESASTNQTSMYLCASSSGRRDRPQHFGDGTRLSIL.